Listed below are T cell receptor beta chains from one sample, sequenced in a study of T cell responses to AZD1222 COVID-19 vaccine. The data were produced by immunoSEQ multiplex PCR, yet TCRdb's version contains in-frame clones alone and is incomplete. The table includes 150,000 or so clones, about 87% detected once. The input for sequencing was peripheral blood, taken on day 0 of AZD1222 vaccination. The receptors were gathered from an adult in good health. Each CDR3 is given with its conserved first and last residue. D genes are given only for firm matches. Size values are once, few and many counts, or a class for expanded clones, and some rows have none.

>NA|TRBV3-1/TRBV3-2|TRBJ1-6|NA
TGTGCCAGCAGTCCAAACCCGGGGAGTTCACCCCTCCACTTT
CASSPNPGSSPLHF
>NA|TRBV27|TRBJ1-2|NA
TGTGCCAGCAGCTCCCGGGGTGGCTACACCTTC
CASSSRGGYTF
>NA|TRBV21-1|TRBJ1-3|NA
TGTGCCGGTGGGACAGGGGTCTCTGGAAACACCATATATTTT
CAGGTGVSGNTIYF
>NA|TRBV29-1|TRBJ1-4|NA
TGCAGCGTTGAGTCCGGGGCTGACGTCGGTGAAAAACTGTTTTTT
CSVESGADVGEKLFF
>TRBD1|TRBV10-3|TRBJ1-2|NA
TGTGCCATCAGTGGGACAGGGGGCAATGGCTACACCTTC
CAISGTGGNGYTF
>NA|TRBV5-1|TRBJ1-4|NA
TGCGCCAGCAGCACGGGTCTTAATGAAAAACTGTTTTTT
CASSTGLNEKLFF
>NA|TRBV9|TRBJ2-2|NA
TGTGCCAGCAGCCCGGAGGGGCAGAGCACCGGGGAGCTGTTTTTT
CASSPEGQSTGELFF
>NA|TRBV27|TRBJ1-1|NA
TGTGCCAGCAGTTTAACTGAGAACACTGAAGCTTTCTTT
CASSLTENTEAFF
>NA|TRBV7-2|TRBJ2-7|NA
TGTGCCAGCAGCTCGGTGGGCGAGCAGTACTTC
CASSSVGEQYF
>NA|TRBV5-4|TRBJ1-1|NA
TGTGCCAGCAGCCCCGGCCCCCACACTGAAGCTTTCTTT
CASSPGPHTEAFF
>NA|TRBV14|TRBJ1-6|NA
TGTGCCAGCAGCTCGAGAAATTCACCCCTCCACTTT
CASSSRNSPLHF
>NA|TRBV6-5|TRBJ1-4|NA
TGTGCCAGCGGACCCTATCGGACCAATGAAAAACTGTTTTTT
CASGPYRTNEKLFF
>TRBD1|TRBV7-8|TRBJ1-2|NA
TGTGCCAGCAGCTTAGTCGGGACAGGCCCAGGTGGCTACACCTTC
CASSLVGTGPGGYTF
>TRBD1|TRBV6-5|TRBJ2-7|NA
TGTGCCAGCAGTTACTCGATAACACAGGGGGAGAGCGAGCAGTACTTC
CASSYSITQGESEQYF
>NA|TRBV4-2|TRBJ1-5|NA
TGTGCCAGCAGCCAAGACCTAGTGGGGGCCCATCAGCCCCAGCATTTT
CASSQDLVGAHQPQHF
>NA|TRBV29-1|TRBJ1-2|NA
TGCAGCGTGCGGACAGCAAACTATGGCTACACCTTC
CSVRTANYGYTF
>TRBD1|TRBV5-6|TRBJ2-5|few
TGTGCCAGCAGCAGAACCGGGACAGGGAGAGCGGAGACCCAGTACTTC
CASSRTGTGRAETQYF
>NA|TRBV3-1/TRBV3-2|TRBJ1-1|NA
TGTGCCAGCAGCCAGGAGACGACAAGGTCGGCTTTCTTT
CASSQETTRSAFF
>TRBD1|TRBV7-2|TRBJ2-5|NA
TGTGCCAGCGGACGGACAGGGGGGGAGACCCAGTACTTC
CASGRTGGETQYF
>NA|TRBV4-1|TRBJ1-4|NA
TGCGCCAGCAGCTTGGGGGGGACAACTAATGAAAAACTGTTTTTT
CASSLGGTTNEKLFF
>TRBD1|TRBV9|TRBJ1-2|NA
TGTGCCAGCAGCCCTTGGGACAGCGGGTCGAGCTATGGCTACACCTTC
CASSPWDSGSSYGYTF
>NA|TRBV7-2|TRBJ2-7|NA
TGTGCCAGCAGCTTTGGAAGCTCCTACGAGCAGTACTTC
CASSFGSSYEQYF
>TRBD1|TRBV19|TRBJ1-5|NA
TGTGCCAGTAGTATAGGGACAGGGGATCAGCCCCAGCATTTT
CASSIGTGDQPQHF
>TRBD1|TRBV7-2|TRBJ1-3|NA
TGTGCCAGCAGCTTAATAGGGACAGGGGGCTCTGGAAACACCATATATTTT
CASSLIGTGGSGNTIYF
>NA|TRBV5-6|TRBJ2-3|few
TGTGCCAGCAGTCCTTTGGGGGGACTCACAGATACGCAGTATTTT
CASSPLGGLTDTQYF
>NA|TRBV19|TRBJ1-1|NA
TGTGCCAGTAGCGACTCGGACAGAGAAGCTTTCTTT
CASSDSDREAFF
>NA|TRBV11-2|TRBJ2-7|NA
TGTGCCAGCAGCTGGGGTGGACGAGCCTACGAGCAGTACTTC
CASSWGGRAYEQYF
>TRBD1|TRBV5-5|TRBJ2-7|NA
TGTGCCAGCAGCCTGGTGAGGACAGGGGGCCGTAAGGAGCAGTACTTC
CASSLVRTGGRKEQYF
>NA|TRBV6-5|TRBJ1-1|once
TGTGCCAGCAGTAGGGACATTTCGTTTTACACTGAAGCTTTCTTT
CASSRDISFYTEAFF
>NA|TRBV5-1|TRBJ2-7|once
TGCGCCAGCAGCCGGGACTACGAGCAGTACTTC
CASSRDYEQYF
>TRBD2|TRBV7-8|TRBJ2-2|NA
TGTGCCAGCAGCGTAGCGGGGGGGCCCACCGGGGAGCTGTTTTTT
CASSVAGGPTGELFF
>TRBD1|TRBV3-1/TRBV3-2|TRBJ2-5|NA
TGTGCCAGCAGCCAACCGACAGGGGGCGGTCGAGAGACCCAGTACTTC
CASSQPTGGGRETQYF
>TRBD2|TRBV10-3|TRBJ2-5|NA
TGTGCCATCAGTGGACTAGCGGGGTCGGAGACCCAGTACTTC
CAISGLAGSETQYF
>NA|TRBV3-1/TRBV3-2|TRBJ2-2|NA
TGTGCCAGCAGCCAAACCGGGGAGCTGTTTTTT
CASSQTGELFF
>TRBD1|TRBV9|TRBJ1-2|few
TGTGCCAGCAGCGAGACAGGGGGCGCGGACGGCTACACCTTC
CASSETGGADGYTF
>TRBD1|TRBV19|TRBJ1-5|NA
TGTGCCAGCATTGGGACAGGGGGCTTGAGCAATCAGCCCCAGCATTTT
CASIGTGGLSNQPQHF